What follows are 11 T cell receptor beta chains derived from one specimen sequenced in a study of cytomegalovirus exposure and HLA in healthy donors. Method: immunoSEQ multiplex PCR; TCRdb's copy keeps in-frame clones and lacks some. The sample has 150,000 to 200,000 clones, more than 75% seen once; the top ten hold approximately 1.5%. The sample consisted of PBMCs. All receptors derive from a woman aged 18-35 years in good health and CMV-seronegative.

The V gene is TRBV9, the J gene TRBJ1-6, with no clear D. This CDR3 is 16 amino acids long. The germline V gene has CDR1 SGDLS and CDR2 YYNGEE. V lost 0 bases to trimming and J lost 0 bases, with 7 bases between them. The CDR3 reads CASSVGRSSYNSPLHF. The CDR3 region has the DNA TGTGCCAGCAGCGTAGGCAGAAGCTCCTATAATTCACCCCTCCACTTT.

V is TRBV6-1 and J is TRBJ1-3, with D possibly TRBD1 on 5 matching bases. Trimming took 5 bases from V and 0 from J, leaving 11 bases between them. Germline CDR1 reads MNHNS; CDR2 reads SASEGT. There are 15 residues in the CDR3. The CDR3: CASSPQGNSGNTIYF. The CDR3 nucleotides read TGTGCCAGCAGTCCGCAGGGAAACTCTGGAAACACCATATATTTT.

This clone occurred a few times. This chain joins TRBV7-3 and TRBJ1-6, with 7 nucleotides matching TRBD1. V trimming: 5 bases; J trimming: 7 bases; junction bases outside the gene matches: 8. CDR1 is SGHTA and CDR2 is FQGTGA in the germline V gene. The CDR3 is made up of 15 amino acids. CDR3 nucleotide sequence: TGTGCCAGCAGCGAAGGGACAGCCAAGAATTCACCCCTCCACTTT. This sequence encodes CASSEGTAKNSPLHF.

This chain connects TRBV29-1 to TRBJ2-7; TRBD2 matches at 9 bases. CDR1 SQVTM and CDR2 ANQGSEA come from the germline V gene. This CDR3 comprises 18 residues. V lost 7 bases to trimming and J lost 3 bases; unmatched junction nucleotides: 22. CDR3 sequence (DNA): TGCAGCGCCCGAGGTGGGGAACTAGCGGGTCTCCCAGTCTACGAGCAGTACTTC. Translation: CSARGGELAGLPVYEQYF.

As concerns this clone: It is unclear where the CDR3 begins or ends on the DNA, so no DNA is shown, and the CDR3 is as TCRdb lists it. The V gene is TRBV6-1, the J gene TRBJ2-2; the D call TRBD2 from the table was never checked on the DNA. Germline CDR1 reads MNHNS; CDR2 reads SASEGT. Both ends counted, the CDR3 spans 14 residues. CDR3 sequence: CASSNGLQRGELFF.

This clone was seen a few times. The V and J genes are TRBV5-1 and TRBJ2-7; 10 positions agree with TRBD2. Germline-derived CDR1 and CDR2 are SGHRS and YFSETQ. This CDR3 is 14 amino acids long. V was pared by 5 bases and J by 2 bases, with 4 bases of the junction left unmatched. DNA of the CDR3: TGCGCCAGCAGGCGGACTAGCGGAACCTACGAGCAGTACTTC. This codes for CASRRTSGTYEQYF.

The chain carries TRBV30 and TRBJ1-5; D remains unclear. The CDR3 has 14 amino acids. The V gene lost 1 base and the J gene lost 2 bases, with 9 bases spanning the gap. Germline V CDR1 and CDR2: GTSNPN, SVGIG (reference sequence). The CDR3 DNA reads as TGTGCCTGGAGTGGGAGATTGGGCAATCAGCCCCAGCATTTT. Amino acids: CAWSGRLGNQPQHF.

This clone was counted a single time. This chain links TRBV15 with TRBJ1-2, with 7 bases fitting TRBD1. CDR3 length: 15 residues. Losses at the gene ends were 1 base for V and 5 bases for J; bases not matched to a gene: 7. Germline loops: CDR1 LNHNV, CDR2 YYDKDF (reference sequence). CDR3 DNA sequence: TGTGCCACCAGCAGAGGGATGACAGGGAGGTATGGCTACACCTTC. Amino acids: CATSRGMTGRYGYTF.

Only one count was recorded for this clone. The chain combines TRBV2 with TRBJ2-7, with D unresolved. The CDR3 has 12 amino acids. The V gene lost 6 bases and the J gene lost 1 base, with 7 bases spanning the gap. Per germline, CDR1 SNHLY and CDR2 FYNNEI. Written as DNA, the CDR3 is TGTGCCAGCAGAATTACTTCCTACGAGCAGTACTTC. It translates to CASRITSYEQYF.

This clone showed up just a few times. This chain links TRBV27 with TRBJ2-6, with a possible D match to TRBD1 (5 bases). This CDR3 has 15 residues. V lost 4 bases and J 1 base, leaving 8 bases between the germline ends. Per the germline V gene, CDR1 is MNHEY and CDR2 is SMNVEV (reference sequence). As DNA, the CDR3 is TGTGCCAGCAGTTCGCAGGGATCTGGGGCCAACGTCCTGACTTTC. Translation gives CASSSQGSGANVLTF.

The genes are TRBV2 and TRBJ2-2; 12 bases are a match to TRBD2. Germline V gives CDR1 SNHLY, CDR2 FYNNEI. The CDR3 has 16 amino acids. With 7 bases clipped from V and 4 bases from J, the junction kept 7 bases outside the gene matches. CDR3 loop: CASTLQTSGGTGELFF. CDR3 in DNA: TGTGCCAGCACCCTGCAGACTAGCGGGGGCACCGGGGAGCTGTTTTTT.